This TCR beta chain is from a study of T cell responses to AZD1222 COVID-19 vaccine. Whole-study findings and limits: In the spike-specific TCR repertoire, nearly half reportedly target unmutated variant regions.

CDR1 is MGHDK, CDR2 SYGVNS, per germline. CDR3 length: 15 residues. The V gene lost 1 base and the J gene lost 5 bases, with 11 bases spanning the gap. As regards this clone: Its antigen is not identified.

Generated by immunoSEQ multiplex PCR, the TCRdb table keeps only in-frame clones and is missing some. The data contain about 130,000 clones, over 80% of them seen just once; the ten biggest clones take up approximately 6.9%. Sequenced here: peripheral blood, sampled 28 days after the second AZD1222 dose. The chain recombines TRBV25-1 with TRBJ2-2, with D perhaps matching TRBD1 or TRBD2 (6 bases each). This receptor was taken from an adult who received the AZD1222 COVID-19 vaccine. The CDR3 loop is CASSELGGRTGELFF. The DNA for the CDR3 is TGTGCCAGCAGTGAATTGGGGGGCAGGACCGGGGAGCTGTTTTTT.